This note documents a single T cell receptor (beta chain) sequence. Germline CDR1 and CDR2: MNHEY and SMNVEV (reference sequence). The CDR3 sequence is 14 residues long. Trimming removed 4 bases from V and 2 bases from J; junction bases left unmatched: 3. The record originates from a study of blood T cell repertoires in COVID-19. Study-wide context: PBMCs, B-cell-depleted T cells, or T cells provided the cDNA or gDNA that made up the material.

Libraries were prepared by immunoSEQ multiplex PCR; TCRdb keeps only in-frame clonotypes and omits some of them. The table includes about 20,000 clones, just over 85% detected once. The sequencing sample was made of peripheral blood. The sequence was obtained from a man in his fifties or sixties with active COVID-19. The gene calls are TRBV27 and TRBJ2-7, with TRBD1 matching over 9 bases. The DNA of the CDR3 is TGTGCCAGCAGTTCTAACAGGGGGCCCTACGAGCAGTACTTC. Protein: CASSSNRGPYEQYF.